The next 30 T cell receptor beta chains were all read from a single sample in a study of CXCR3-negative and CXCR3-positive naive CD8 T cells. Study-level results: CXCR3-positive naive cells carried more hydrophobic TRB CDR3s than CXCR3-negative naive cells did.

TRB cDNA was prepared as libraries by UMI-labeled 5' RACE. For each CDR3 protein, TCRdb gives one entry from its re-call of the 5' RACE reads, without DNA. The sample is made up of over 100,000 distinct CDR3 sequences, and the top ten hold 0.4% to 0.5% of it. Antigen specificity for these receptors is unknown. Material for sequencing was naive CXCR3+ CD8+ T cells from blood. The subset: CD45RO-CCR7+CD27+CD95- naive CD8+ T cells expressing CXCR3 (TNR3+). The source is a human donor in good health. Some clones in this sample may be carry-over from other donors' samples.

The rearrangement uses TRBV9 and TRBJ2-1; the TRBD2 assignment by TCRdb is unverifiable without DNA. The CDR3 covers 17 residues. Germline V gene data show CDR1 as SGDLS and CDR2 as YYNGEE. This chain's CDR3 is CASSPPEQVTSGNEQFF.

CDR3 in amino acids: CASSRQAGEHSQTQYF. V and J are TRBV7-9 and TRBJ2-5; checking the TCRdb D call of TRBD1 is not possible without DNA. CDR1 and CDR2 (germline): SEHNR, FQNEAQ (reference sequence). The CDR3 sequence is 16 residues long.

J is TRBJ2-7 and V is TRBV4-2; lacking DNA, the TRBD1 call made by TCRdb goes unchecked. The germline V gene has CDR1 LGHNA and CDR2 YNFKEQ. The CDR3 contains 16 residues. CDR3 residues: CASSQSAGASSYEQYF.

V is TRBV27 and J is TRBJ1-1. Germline assignment: CDR1 MNHEY and CDR2 SMNVEV (reference sequence). CDR3 length: 14 residues. The CDR3 loop is CASSSGMANTEAFF.

CDR3: CASRAGGNGELFF. V gene TRBV19 combines with J gene TRBJ2-2; the TCRdb call, TRBD1, lacks DNA for checking. This CDR3 is 13 amino acids long. The germline V gene encodes CDR1 LNHDA and CDR2 SQIVND (reference sequence).

The rearrangement uses TRBV28 and TRBJ2-1. The CDR3 spans 18 residues. Germline V gene data show CDR1 as MDHEN and CDR2 as SYDVKM. The CDR3 sequence: CASSLSLLAGAVINEQFF.

This CDR3 reads CASSQERRPRNQPQHF. The J gene is TRBJ1-5, the V gene TRBV4-3. The germline V gene has CDR1 LGHNA and CDR2 YSLEER. This CDR3 has 16 amino acids.

The CDR3 spells CASSLATYEQYF. The chain carries TRBV28 and TRBJ2-7. Germline assignment: CDR1 MDHEN and CDR2 SYDVKM. CDR3 size: 12 residues.

This sequence joins TRBV25-1 and TRBJ1-6; the TCRdb D gene call, TRBD1, has no DNA to confirm it. Germline V gene lookup returns CDR1 MGHDK and CDR2 SYGVNS. CDR3 size: 13 residues. Here the CDR3 reads CASSPRTVFTLHF.

This rearrangement joins TRBV5-5 to TRBJ2-7; TCRdb designates TRBD1, a call that cannot be tested without DNA. The CDR3 loop spans 14 amino acids. Germline CDR1 reads SGHKS; CDR2 reads YYEKEE (reference sequence). CDR3 protein: CASSLDRTAYEQYF.

The V gene is TRBV30, the J gene TRBJ1-1; lacking DNA, the TRBD1 call made by TCRdb goes unchecked. This CDR3 is 14 amino acids long. The germline V gene has CDR1 GTSNPN and CDR2 SVGIG (reference sequence). The CDR3 sequence: CAWTRHVADTEAFF.

V is TRBV13 and J is TRBJ2-1. Germline assignment: CDR1 PRHDT and CDR2 FYEKMQ (reference sequence). The CDR3 contains 13 residues. The CDR3: CASSLGYSDEQFF.

The genes are TRBV5-1 and TRBJ2-1. Germline CDR1 and CDR2: SGHRS and YFSETQ. The CDR3 totals 13 residues. The CDR3 loop is CASSLEGTGEQFF. Full variable domain (outside the CDR3, taken from reference TRBV5-1 and TRBJ2-1): KAGVTQTPRYLIKTRGQQVTLSCSPISGHRSVSWYQQTPGQGLQFLFEYFSETQRNKGNFPGRFSGRQFSNSRSEMNVSTLELGDSALYLCASSLEGTGEQFFGPGTRLTVL.

This chain joins TRBV12-3 or TRBV12-4 and TRBJ2-1; TCRdb names TRBD1, which stays unverified in the absence of DNA. The CDR3 has 16 residues. The CDR3 sequence: CASSLQGRSSYNEQFF.

CDR3 amino acids: CASSLGSQGLGGYTF. The chain couples TRBV7-9 to TRBJ1-2; without DNA, the TCRdb call of TRBD1 cannot be checked. Germline V gives CDR1 SEHNR, CDR2 FQNEAQ (reference sequence). The CDR3 is 15 residues long.

The chain couples TRBV7-2 to TRBJ2-7; TCRdb lists TRBD2, though no DNA is available to test this call. This CDR3 region has 15 residues. Germline CDR1 and CDR2: SGHTA and FQGNSA. This chain's CDR3 is CASSLASGASYEQYF.

This rearrangement joins TRBV6-2 or TRBV6-3 to TRBJ2-1; there is no DNA to check the TCRdb D call of TRBD2. The CDR3 sequence is 15 residues long. Germline CDR1 reads MNHEY; CDR2 reads SVGEGT. The chain's CDR3 is CASSLPGLAVHEQFF.

The chain recombines TRBV3-1 with TRBJ2-3. Germline lookup yields CDR1 LGHDT and CDR2 YNNKEL (reference sequence). The CDR3 length is 15 residues. This chain's CDR3 is CASSQFAASTDTQYF.

V and J are TRBV11-2 and TRBJ1-2; TCRdb outputs TRBD1, but without DNA this stays unchecked. This CDR3 region has 20 residues. Looked up from germline, CDR1 is SGHAT and CDR2 is FQNNGV. CDR3 amino acids: CASSLSSLGTGVLLSYGYTF.

The V and J genes are TRBV20-1 and TRBJ2-7; TCRdb selects TRBD2, and the lack of DNA leaves this call unchecked. Germline loops: CDR1 DFQATT, CDR2 SNEGSKA (reference sequence). This CDR3 comprises 15 residues. CDR3 in amino acids: CSARDERGAPYEQYF.

V is TRBV29-1 and J is TRBJ2-7; TCRdb indicates TRBD1, and absent DNA this call remains unverified. The germline V gene has CDR1 SQVTM and CDR2 ANQGSEA. The CDR3 covers 15 residues. The CDR3: CSVEDGGQGAYEQYF.

The gene calls are TRBV28 and TRBJ2-1; TCRdb picks TRBD1, but there is no DNA to check that call. The CDR3 loop spans 17 amino acids. CDR1 and CDR2 from the germline V gene are MDHEN and SYDVKM. CDR3 residues: CASRSPTGTAFFNEQFF.

V gene TRBV28 combines with J gene TRBJ1-4; TCRdb proposes TRBD1, but this gene call is untestable without DNA. This CDR3 has 14 residues. CDR1 and CDR2 (germline): MDHEN, SYDVKM. The CDR3 spells CASSYQGTNEKLFF.

The rearrangement links TRBV29-1 to TRBJ2-1; as DNA is missing, the TRBD1 call by TCRdb cannot be tested. This CDR3 spans 14 amino acids. The germline CDR1 and CDR2 sequences are SQVTM and ANQGSEA. CDR3 amino acids: CSVATVFSYNEQFF.

The chain carries TRBV5-1 and TRBJ2-3; TCRdb calls TRBD2, which cannot be checked without DNA. The length of the CDR3 is 18 residues. Germline V CDR1 and CDR2: SGHRS, YFSETQ. The CDR3 sequence is CASSPIALAGGLTDTQYF.

The chain recombines TRBV20-1 with TRBJ2-3; with no DNA, the TCRdb D assignment of TRBD2 cannot be verified. This CDR3 spans 15 amino acids. Germline V CDR1 and CDR2: DFQATT, SNEGSKA (reference sequence). The CDR3 sequence is CSATPGTSLTDTQYF.

This chain connects TRBV20-1 to TRBJ1-1; TCRdb outputs TRBD1, but without DNA this stays unchecked. The CDR3 spans 15 residues. Germline loops: CDR1 DFQATT, CDR2 SNEGSKA (reference sequence). CDR3 sequence: CSARVPDRGNTEAFF.

This chain uses TRBV29-1 with TRBJ2-2. CDR3 size: 11 residues. Per germline, CDR1 SQVTM and CDR2 ANQGSEA. This chain's CDR3 is CSVATTGELFF.

V is TRBV27 and J is TRBJ1-2. CDR1 is MNHEY, CDR2 SMNVEV, per germline (reference sequence). This CDR3 comprises 15 residues. Here the CDR3 reads CASSVTRGWGYGYTF.

The chain links TRBV5-1 to TRBJ2-1; absent DNA, TCRdb's TRBD2 call cannot be checked. CDR1 is SGHRS and CDR2 is YFSETQ in the germline V gene. The CDR3 is 15 residues long. CDR3 amino acids: CASMASGSPYNEQFF. Full variable domain (outside the CDR3, taken from reference TRBV5-1 and TRBJ2-1): KAGVTQTPRYLIKTRGQQVTLSCSPISGHRSVSWYQQTPGQGLQFLFEYFSETQRNKGNFPGRFSGRQFSNSRSEMNVSTLELGDSALYLCASMASGSPYNEQFFGPGTRLTVL.